This passage covers 30 T cell receptor beta chains from one sample sequenced in a study of beta chain features in type 1 diabetes. Study-wide results and limits: Moderately but significantly shorter TCRB CDR3s were found in Type 1 diabetes patients in all four CD4+ subsets.

Expressed TCRB transcripts were sequenced because the isolated RNA had all been reverse transcribed beforehand. Profiled with immunoSEQ multiplex PCR; TCRdb holds only in-frame clones, not every one. The sample lists about 260,000 clones, over 20% occurring once. These receptors have no known antigen. Sequences were obtained from naive CD4+ T cells from blood. These receptors originate from a woman aged 40 to 49 with type 1 diabetes.

The CDR3 DNA is TGTGCCTGGAGTACGGGGACACTGCAAGAGACCCAGTACTTC. Translating gives CAWSTGTLQETQYF. The chain links TRBV30 to TRBJ2-5, with TRBD1 as a possible D gene (6 bases). The germline gives CDR1 GTSNPN, CDR2 SVGIG (reference sequence). This CDR3 is built from 14 residues. Trimming removed 2 bases from V and 2 bases from J, with 12 bases in between.

Only a few counts were recorded for this clone. The chain employs TRBV21-1 and TRBJ2-3; the DNA was not compared with TRBD2, the D call given in the table. TRBV21-1 is reported as a pseudogene. The CDR3 contains 15 residues. The DNA of the CDR3 is TGTGCCAGCAGCAAATCTCTAGCGGGGGATGATACGCAGTATTTT. Translating it yields CASSKSLAGDDTQYF.

This clone was detected only a few times. In DNA, the CDR3 is TGTGCCAGCAGCCACGCCGGGATGAACACTGAAGCTTTCTTT. Its translation: CASSHAGMNTEAFF. V is TRBV4-2 and J is TRBJ1-1; D remains unclear. Germline CDR1 is LGHNA and CDR2 is YNFKEQ. V was cut by 3 bases and J by 0 bases, with 8 bases left in between. There are 14 residues in the CDR3.

This clone showed up just a few times. V is TRBV25-1 and J is TRBJ2-7; 9 nucleotides line up with TRBD1. V lost 1 base, J lost 3 bases, and 4 bases stayed unmatched. This CDR3 has 15 amino acids. The germline gives CDR1 MGHDK, CDR2 SYGVNS. The CDR3 region is CASSESRGQGYEQYF. The CDR3, as DNA: TGTGCCAGCAGTGAATCGAGGGGACAGGGCTACGAGCAGTACTTC.

The chain employs TRBV9 and TRBJ2-1; 13 positions match TRBD2. The V and J ends lost 3 bases and 4 bases, in that order; junction bases with no gene match: 1. This CDR3 is 15 amino acids long. CDR1 and CDR2 from the germline V gene are SGDLS and YYNGEE. Here the CDR3 reads CASSATSGGYNEQFF. In nucleotides, the CDR3 is TGTGCCAGCAGCGCGACTAGCGGGGGGTACAATGAGCAGTTCTTC.

This clone was picked up a small number of times. V usage is TRBV28 and J usage is TRBJ2-3, with D perhaps matching TRBD2 (5 bases). Trimming stripped 5 bases from V and 6 bases from J, with 15 bases between. This CDR3 has 14 amino acids. CDR1 is MDHEN and CDR2 is SYDVKM in the germline V gene. CDR3 bases: TGTGCCAGCAGTATCGGGATCTCCAGGGATACGCAGTATTTT. Its translation is CASSIGISRDTQYF.

This clone was observed a few times. The V and J genes are TRBV29-1 and TRBJ2-7, with 9 bases identical to TRBD1. The CDR3 sequence is 15 residues long. Trimming took 2 bases from V and 3 from J; bases not matched to a gene: 8. The germline V gene encodes CDR1 SQVTM and CDR2 ANQGSEA. CDR3 residues: CSVELGGTGIYEQYF. The CDR3 DNA sequence: TGCAGCGTTGAACTGGGGGGGACAGGGATCTACGAGCAGTACTTC.

This clone has only a few counts. This chain uses TRBV18 with TRBJ2-4, with no clear D. V was trimmed by 1 base and J by 4 bases, leaving 8 bases between them. The CDR3 is made up of 14 amino acids. Germline values: CDR1 KGHSH, CDR2 LQKENI. CDR3 in DNA: TGTGCCAGCTCACCACAGTCAGATAAAAACATTCAGTACTTC. Residues: CASSPQSDKNIQYF.

CDR3: CASSLAPGGGKDTQYF. CDR3 sequence (DNA): TGTGCCAGCAGCTTAGCCCCAGGGGGCGGGAAAGATACGCAGTATTTT. The chain links TRBV7-9 to TRBJ2-3; 8 bases map to TRBD1. This CDR3 contains 16 residues. Germline loops: CDR1 SEHNR, CDR2 FQNEAQ (reference sequence). V gave up 0 bases and J gave up 5 bases; unmatched junction bases: 7.

This clone was counted only a few times. The rearrangement joins TRBV18 to TRBJ2-1, with D perhaps TRBD1 (6 bases). The CDR3 loop spans 14 amino acids. V was trimmed by 6 bases and J by 5 bases, leaving 14 bases between them. Germline values: CDR1 KGHSH, CDR2 LQKENI. In nucleotides, the CDR3 is TGTGCCAGCTCTGAGGCAGGGGAAGACAATGAGCAGTTCTTC. It yields the protein CASSEAGEDNEQFF.

This clone was found a few times. This chain connects TRBV7-2 to TRBJ2-5; D is unresolved. With 5 bases removed from V and 5 bases from J, the gap between germline ends came to 12 bases. Looked up from germline, CDR1 is SGHTA and CDR2 is FQGNSA. This CDR3 has 13 residues. The CDR3 nucleotides are TGTGCCAGCAGCGGCGCTCAGGTGGAGACCCAGTACTTC. Translation: CASSGAQVETQYF.

The rearrangement links TRBV4-2 to TRBJ1-5; possibly TRBD1 for D (6 bases). This CDR3 comprises 14 residues. CDR1 is LGHNA, CDR2 YNFKEQ, per germline. The V end lost 5 bases, the J end lost 3 bases, and 11 bases lay between the germline ends. This CDR3 is CASSGQNYNQPQHF. DNA of the CDR3: TGTGCCAGCAGCGGACAGAACTACAATCAGCCCCAGCATTTT.

This clone came up a few times. The rearrangement links TRBV4-2 to TRBJ1-2, with D perhaps TRBD1 (6 bases). Trimming pared 1 base from V and 3 bases from J, leaving 9 bases between. CDR3 size: 14 residues. Per germline, CDR1 LGHNA and CDR2 YNFKEQ. DNA for the CDR3: TGTGCCAGCAGCCAAGCAGGGGCCGACTATGGCTACACCTTC. Translated, it gives CASSQAGADYGYTF.

This rearrangement joins TRBV7-2 to TRBJ2-1; D unclear. Germline CDR1 and CDR2: SGHTA and FQGNSA. This CDR3 region has 13 residues. The V end was cut by 2 bases, the J end by 7 bases, with 9 bases between. The CDR3 is CASSLNSRNEQFF. The DNA for the CDR3 is TGTGCCAGCAGCTTAAACAGTAGGAATGAGCAGTTCTTC.

The CDR3 coding sequence is TGCGCCAGCAGCCAAGAGGCCAGTTTGTATAGCAATCAGCCCCAGCATTTT. Amino acids: CASSQEASLYSNQPQHF. The chain couples TRBV4-3 to TRBJ1-5; D remains ambiguous. The germline gives CDR1 LGHNA, CDR2 YSLEER. The CDR3 is made up of 17 amino acids. V was trimmed by 0 bases and J by 0 bases, leaving 12 bases between them.

This clone has a handful of counts. CDR3 residues: CASRTGSDYGYTF. CDR3 nucleotides: TGCGCCAGCAGGACAGGGAGTGACTATGGCTACACCTTC. The chain employs TRBV5-1 and TRBJ1-2; 7 bases are a match to TRBD1. There are 13 residues in the CDR3. V was pared by 5 bases and J by 3 bases, with 4 bases of the junction left unmatched. CDR1 SGHRS and CDR2 YFSETQ come from the germline V gene.

Notes on this clone: At one boundary the junction diverges from the germline segment, which might be a read error. The chain is built from TRBV4-1 and TRBJ1-4; 7 positions agree with TRBD1. CDR1 and CDR2 (germline): MGHRA, YSYEKL. The CDR3 is made up of 13 amino acids. CDR3 DNA sequence: TGTGCCAGCAGCCTGGACAGGAGTGAAAAACTGTTTTTT. It is translated as CASSLDRSEKLFF.

This clone was counted only a few times. V and J are TRBV15 and TRBJ2-5; D is unresolved. Trimming removed 0 bases from V and 2 bases from J, with 10 bases in between. Germline assignment: CDR1 LNHNV and CDR2 YYDKDF (reference sequence). The CDR3 has 15 residues. The CDR3 nucleotides read TGTGCCACCAGCAGAGACAGGCACCCTCAAGAGACCCAGTACTTC. Encoded protein: CATSRDRHPQETQYF.

The chain couples TRBV4-2 to TRBJ2-1; possibly TRBD2 for D (5 bases). From germline, CDR1 is LGHNA and CDR2 YNFKEQ. The CDR3 is 17 amino acids. Trimming removed 0 bases at V and 3 bases at J, with 15 bases between. CDR3 sequence reads: CASSQDLLGRFYNEQFF. The CDR3 bases are TGTGCCAGCAGCCAAGATCTACTAGGTCGTTTCTACAATGAGCAGTTCTTC.

There are a few counts of this clone. This chain connects TRBV7-2 to TRBJ2-6; D is unresolved. The germline V gene has CDR1 SGHTA and CDR2 FQGNSA. V lost 7 bases to trimming and J lost 1 base, with 5 bases between them. The CDR3 runs 13 residues. The CDR3 DNA sequence: TGTGCCAGCACCAGGTCTGGGGCCAACGTCCTGACTTTC. This encodes CASTRSGANVLTF.

This clone was counted a few times. The V gene is TRBV9, the J gene TRBJ2-1; D is ambiguous. Germline V gives CDR1 SGDLS, CDR2 YYNGEE. Trimming left V 2 bases short and J 2 bases short, with 8 bases between. The CDR3 spans 14 residues. The CDR3 reads CASSVGIPYNEQFF. DNA of the CDR3: TGTGCCAGCAGCGTGGGCATTCCCTACAATGAGCAGTTCTTC.

This clone was observed a handful of times. This chain connects TRBV6-1 to TRBJ1-2; possibly TRBD1 for D (6 bases). Trimming cost V 7 bases and J 4 bases, with 16 bases left between them. This CDR3 spans 14 amino acids. Germline V gene sequence: CDR1 MNHNS, CDR2 SASEGT. CDR3 region: CASNPSQGSYGYTF. Written as DNA, the CDR3 is TGTGCCAGCAACCCCTCCCAGGGGAGCTATGGCTACACCTTC.

The chain employs TRBV4-2 and TRBJ2-2, with TRBD1 identical over 7 bases. The ends lost 3 bases at V and 0 bases at J; junction bases unmatched: 7. Per the germline V gene, CDR1 is LGHNA and CDR2 is YNFKEQ. This CDR3 has 17 residues. The CDR3 region is CASSQRQGHTNTGELFF. The CDR3 DNA reads TGTGCCAGCAGCCAGAGACAGGGACATACGAACACCGGGGAGCTGTTTTTT.

CDR3 region: CASSRDRGVQETQYF. The CDR3 nucleotides read TGTGCCAGCAGTCGGGACAGGGGAGTACAAGAGACCCAGTACTTC. This rearrangement joins TRBV2 to TRBJ2-5; 10 bases align to TRBD1. V gave up 5 bases and J gave up 2 bases; unmatched junction bases: 5. The length of the CDR3 is 15 residues. Germline V gene data show CDR1 as SNHLY and CDR2 as FYNNEI.

The genes are TRBV2 and TRBJ2-3; D may be TRBD1 (6 bases). The CDR3 is made up of 14 amino acids. Germline CDR1 and CDR2: SNHLY and FYNNEI. The V end lost 8 bases, the J end lost 1 base, and 13 bases lay between the germline ends. The CDR3 sequence is CASGRQARTDTQYF. The CDR3 region has the DNA TGTGCCAGCGGTAGACAGGCTCGCACAGATACGCAGTATTTT.

The chain employs TRBV30 and TRBJ1-1; D gene unclear. This CDR3 contains 13 residues. Trimming removed 2 bases at V and 2 bases at J, with 9 bases between. Germline V gene data show CDR1 as GTSNPN and CDR2 as SVGIG (reference sequence). The CDR3 region has the DNA TGTGCCTGGAGTTGGCACCAAAACACTGAAGCTTTCTTT. Encoded protein: CAWSWHQNTEAFF.

The CDR3 here is CAGSGRITYNEQFF. The CDR3 region has the DNA TGTGCCGGGAGCGGGAGAATTACCTACAATGAGCAGTTCTTC. The genes are TRBV25-1 and TRBJ2-1, with TRBD2 identical over 8 bases. CDR3 length equals 14 residues. The V gene's germline CDR1 is MGHDK and CDR2 SYGVNS. The trim removed 11 bases at V and 2 bases at J, leaving 8 bases unmatched.

The chain couples TRBV5-6 to TRBJ2-5; D is undetermined. The CDR3 consists of 12 residues. Trimming removed 4 bases from V and 3 bases from J, with 7 bases in between. The germline V gene has CDR1 SGHDT and CDR2 YYEEEE. The CDR3 is CASSITKETQYF. The CDR3 nucleotides are TGTGCCAGCAGCATAACTAAAGAGACCCAGTACTTC.

This clone has a handful of counts. The V gene is TRBV7-2, the J gene TRBJ2-3; 7 bases fit TRBD2. The trim removed 3 bases at V and 9 bases at J, leaving 3 bases unmatched. This CDR3 is 12 amino acids long. Germline V CDR1 and CDR2: SGHTA, FQGNSA. The DNA of the CDR3 is TGTGCCAGCAGCTTGGGGGGAGGGACGCAGTATTTT. It is translated as CASSLGGGTQYF.

The V and J genes are TRBV5-4 and TRBJ2-1; 9 nucleotides line up with TRBD2. The germline V gene encodes CDR1 SGHNT and CDR2 YYREEE (reference sequence). The CDR3 has 15 amino acids. The trim removed 0 bases at V and 7 bases at J, leaving 5 bases unmatched. The CDR3 DNA is TGTGCCAGCAGCTTGGGGACTAGCGCTTGGAATGAGCAGTTCTTC. Its protein product is CASSLGTSAWNEQFF.